The 20 T cell receptor beta chains below all came from one sample that was sequenced in a study of regulatory T cells in long-lasting Graves disease. Investigators prepared the TCR beta libraries by applying iRepertoire HTBI primers and Arm-PCR of CDR3 regions. TCRdb passed the multiplex PCR reads through MiXCR, listing each CDR3 protein once. The sample lists 350,000 to 550,000 distinct CDR3 sequences; about a sixth were seen once. Time point of the sample: newly diagnosed GD, antithyroid drugs for less than 3 months. RNA extracted from PBMCs served as the sequencing template. The sample was also linked to a second study, of T cells in Graves' hyperthyroidism and ophthalmopathy.

The sample here was peripheral blood mononuclear cells (PBMCs), taken at new diagnosis, from a patient treated with antithyroid drugs. The receptor source for this set is a young woman with Graves disease.

This sequence joins TRBV20-1 and TRBJ2-4; TRBD1 agrees at 8 bases. Germline V CDR1 and CDR2: DFQATT, SNEGSKA (reference sequence). J was trimmed by 8 bases and V by 3 bases; bases with no gene match: 6. This CDR3 is built from 13 residues. This CDR3 is CSASQGALDIQYF. CDR3 DNA sequence: TGCAGTGCTAGCCAGGGGGCGCTAGACATTCAGTACTTC.

This clonotype was picked up many times. V is TRBV5-8 and J is TRBJ2-2; D possibly corresponds to TRBD2 (5 bases). The CDR3 has 15 amino acids. Per the germline V gene, CDR1 is SGHTS and CDR2 is YDEGEE. V was shortened by 1 base and J by 1 base, with 8 bases between the two germline ends. Here the CDR3 reads CASSLIAGNTGELFF. The CDR3, as DNA: TGTGCCAGCAGCTTGATCGCGGGGAACACCGGGGAGCTGTTTTTT.

As for this clonotype: This clone may be a read error of a much larger clone one base away. The chain links TRBV6-9 to TRBJ2-1; D is perhaps TRBD2 (6 bases). The CDR3 runs to 17 residues. The V and J ends lost 3 bases and 10 bases respectively, with 25 bases between them. Germline V lookup: CDR1 MNHGY, CDR2 SVAAGI. The CDR3 loop reads CASSYGGWKPRGYEQFF. CDR3 bases: TGTGCCAGCAGTTACGGGGGTTGGAAGCCCCGAGGCTACGAGCAGTTCTTC.

This clonotype was recorded a few times. This chain uses TRBV12-3 or TRBV12-4 with TRBJ1-5, with a tentative D call TRBD1 (5 bases). The germline V and J ends were trimmed by 6 bases and 7 bases, with 10 bases remaining between them. This CDR3 contains 12 residues. The CDR3 here is CASRGTSQPQHF. Here the CDR3 DNA reads TGTGCCAGCAGGGGGACGTCCCAGCCCCAGCATTTT.

V usage is TRBV9 and J usage is TRBJ2-7; tentatively, D is TRBD1 or TRBD2 (5 bases each). This CDR3 spans 13 amino acids. The germline V gene has CDR1 SGDLS and CDR2 YYNGEE. Trimming removed 4 bases at V and 5 bases at J, with 13 bases between. CDR3 sequence: CASSPDLGDEQYF. The CDR3 bases are TGTGCCAGCAGCCCAGACCTGGGGGACGAGCAGTACTTC.

This chain joins TRBV28 and TRBJ2-5; tentatively, D is TRBD2 (5 bases). CDR1 MDHEN and CDR2 SYDVKM come from the germline V gene. V was trimmed by 7 bases and J by 6 bases, leaving 18 bases between them. The CDR3 is made up of 14 amino acids. The CDR3 protein is CASTPVTGWQTQYF. CDR3 bases: TGTGCCAGCACTCCCGTGACGGGGTGGCAGACCCAGTACTTC. Using reference TRBV28 and TRBJ2-5 for the parts outside the CDR3, the full variable domain is DVKVTQSSRYLVKRTGEKVFLECVQDMDHENMFWYRQDPGLGLRLIYFSYDVKMKEKGDIPEGYSVSREKKERFSLILESASTNQTSMYLCASTPVTGWQTQYFGPGTRLLVL.

This clonotype was recorded many times. The chain is built from TRBV9 and TRBJ1-2; D is uncertain. The CDR3 runs to 14 residues. From germline, CDR1 is SGDLS and CDR2 YYNGEE. Trimming removed 0 bases from V and 7 bases from J, with 13 bases in between. DNA for the CDR3: TGTGCCAGCAGCGTAGTGTCCGGAGGGATTGGCTACACCTTC. Translated, it gives CASSVVSGGIGYTF.

As regards this clonotype: Possible read error: a much larger clone is one base away. The V gene is TRBV28, the J gene TRBJ2-3; D is ambiguous. Germline V CDR1 and CDR2: MDHEN, SYDVKM. With 4 bases removed from V and 6 bases from J, the gap between germline ends came to 20 bases. The CDR3 contains 16 residues. Written as DNA, the CDR3 is TGTGCCAGCAGTTCCTATGCGGTAGTGGGTATTGATACGCAGTATTTT. Its protein product is CASSSYAVVGIDTQYF.

Many counts were recorded for this clonotype. V and J are TRBV10-3 and TRBJ2-1; 10 bases align to TRBD1. The CDR3 is 13 amino acids. Germline trimming cut 4 bases from V and 6 bases from J; bases unmatched to any gene: 0. Germline CDR1 is ENHRY and CDR2 is SYGVKD. CDR3 sequence: CAISGDRGNEQFF. CDR3 in DNA: TGTGCCATCAGTGGGGACAGGGGCAATGAGCAGTTCTTC.

This clonotype was detected ten times or more. The J gene is TRBJ1-1, the V gene TRBV28; tentative D call: TRBD1 (6 bases). The CDR3 has 14 residues. Trimming shortened V by 7 bases and J by 0 bases, and 12 bases separated the two germline ends. The germline CDR1 and CDR2 sequences are MDHEN and SYDVKM. CDR3 DNA sequence: TGTGCCAGCAATTATGACAGGCTGAACACTGAAGCTTTCTTT. This translates into CASNYDRLNTEAFF.

Ten or more counts support this clonotype. In DNA form, the CDR3 reads TGTGCCAGCAGCTCTCAACCGGATGAGCAGTTCTTC. Protein: CASSSQPDEQFF. This chain joins TRBV9 and TRBJ2-1; D remains unclear. V lost 4 bases, J lost 8 bases, and 10 bases lay in between. The CDR3 consists of 12 residues. Germline CDR1 reads SGDLS; CDR2 reads YYNGEE.

The table lists this clonotype with a few counts. A read error is possible here, since a much larger clone lies one base away. The chain combines TRBV2 with TRBJ2-1; D perhaps matches TRBD2 (5 bases). From germline, CDR1 is SNHLY and CDR2 FYNNEI. There are 14 residues in the CDR3. Trimming left V 8 bases short and J 1 base short, with 12 bases between. In DNA form, the CDR3 reads TGTGCCAGCGGTTCTGGCGGGTCCTACAATGAGCAGTTCTTC. Protein: CASGSGGSYNEQFF.

This clonotype was seen more than once but under ten times. V is TRBV6-2 or TRBV6-3 and J is TRBJ1-1; D is possibly TRBD1 (6 bases). V lost 6 bases to trimming and J lost 6 bases, with 20 bases between them. This CDR3 has 15 residues. The germline CDR1 and CDR2 sequences are MNHEY and SVGEGT. CDR3: CASRLLGGAVSEAFF. Here the CDR3 DNA reads TGTGCCAGCAGGTTACTGGGGGGCGCCGTTTCTGAAGCTTTCTTT.

The J gene is TRBJ2-5, the V gene TRBV7-6; D is perhaps TRBD2 (6 bases). In germline, CDR1 is SGHVS, CDR2 FNYEAQ. Deletions cut 6 bases from V and 2 bases from J, with 22 bases between. The CDR3 totals 17 residues. CDR3 bases: TGTGCCAGCAGGTTATCGATGAGCACTAGCCGACAAGAGACCCAGTACTTC. Its protein is CASRLSMSTSRQETQYF.

The chain links TRBV3-1 to TRBJ1-2; no reliable D call. Trimming cost V 0 bases and J 7 bases, with 12 bases left between them. The CDR3 contains 14 residues. Per the germline V gene, CDR1 is LGHDT and CDR2 is YNNKEL (reference sequence). The CDR3 loop is CASSQDLPWGGYTF. CDR3 in DNA: TGTGCCAGCAGCCAAGATTTGCCATGGGGTGGCTACACCTTC.

This clonotype has at least ten counts. V usage is TRBV6-1 and J usage is TRBJ2-2, with 7 bases identical to TRBD2. The CDR3 covers 14 residues. V shed 4 bases, J shed 5 bases, and the junction held 4 bases outside the gene matches. Looked up from germline, CDR1 is MNHNS and CDR2 is SASEGT. The CDR3 loop reads CASSAAGETGELFF. The CDR3 DNA reads TGTGCCAGCAGTGCGGCGGGAGAGACCGGGGAGCTGTTTTTT.

This clonotype has a handful of counts. A single base separates this from a much larger clone, so it may be a read error. V usage is TRBV7-9 and J usage is TRBJ2-7; D unclear. The germline V gene encodes CDR1 SEHNR and CDR2 FQNEAQ (reference sequence). Trimming took off 7 bases at V and 0 bases at J, with 13 bases between the two ends. The CDR3 is made up of 14 amino acids. In nucleotides, the CDR3 is TGTGCCAGCAACCTGCCATTTGGCTCCTACGAGCAGTACTTC. It is translated as CASNLPFGSYEQYF.

This clonotype was detected many times. The chain combines TRBV29-1 with TRBJ2-1, with D perhaps matching TRBD2 (5 bases). The CDR3 contains 12 residues. CDR1 and CDR2 (germline): SQVTM, ANQGSEA. The ends were cut back, 5 bases at V and 8 bases at J, with 13 bases in the middle. DNA of the CDR3: TGCAGCGTTCTTCGAGGAGGCTATGAGCAGTTCTTC. The encoded protein is CSVLRGGYEQFF.

This clonotype turned up a few times. The genes are TRBV12-3 or TRBV12-4 and TRBJ2-1; 10 nucleotides align to TRBD2. Trimming took 8 bases from V and 3 from J; bases not matched to a gene: 4. CDR3 size: 14 residues. The CDR3 is CASLAGENYNEQFF. The CDR3 region has the DNA TGTGCCAGCCTAGCGGGAGAAAACTACAATGAGCAGTTCTTC.

This clonotype was found many times. The V call is TRBV29-1, the J call TRBJ2-5; D possibly matches TRBD1 or TRBD2 (5 bases each). V dropped 7 bases and J dropped 2 bases, with 11 bases sitting between them. This CDR3 comprises 12 residues. Per the germline V gene, CDR1 is SQVTM and CDR2 is ANQGSEA. Here the CDR3 DNA reads TGCAGCGGGGGGATCCGTCAAGAGACCCAGTACTTC. It specifies CSGGIRQETQYF.